One and the same sample provided the 17 T cell receptor beta chains below, sequenced in a study of cytomegalovirus exposure and HLA in healthy donors. The primer mix had 60 Vbeta and 13 Jbeta primers. Only in-frame clones appear in the TCRdb table, and some are missing; sequencing was by immunoSEQ multiplex PCR. The sample has 200,000 to 250,000 clones; about 80% are singletons. The sample consisted of PBMCs. The receptors originated from a girl between 10 and 17 years old in good health and CMV-seronegative.

This clone has just a few counts. This chain joins TRBV6-5 and TRBJ1-1; 7 nucleotides line up with TRBD1. The CDR3 runs 14 residues. The germline V gene has CDR1 MNHEY and CDR2 SVGAGI. V shed 5 bases and J 0 bases; nucleotides not matched to a gene: 3. The DNA of the CDR3 is TGTGCCAGCAGTGTCACAGGGGTGAACACTGAAGCTTTCTTT. Protein product: CASSVTGVNTEAFF.

V and J are TRBV7-9 and TRBJ1-2, with unresolved D. CDR1 is SEHNR and CDR2 is FQNEAQ in the germline V gene (reference sequence). There are 13 residues in the CDR3. V was trimmed by 1 base and J by 4 bases, leaving 7 bases between them. CDR3 DNA: TGTGCCAGCAGCTTAGAGCGGAGCTATGGCTACACCTTC. Encoded protein: CASSLERSYGYTF.

J is TRBJ1-6 and V is TRBV30, with D possibly matching TRBD1 (5 bases). The CDR3 covers 14 residues. V was trimmed by 3 bases and J by 5 bases, leaving 11 bases between them. Germline CDR1 GTSNPN, CDR2 SVGIG (reference sequence). In DNA form, the CDR3 reads TGTGCCTGGAGAGATTGGGGGGATAATTCACCCCTCCACTTT. Its protein is CAWRDWGDNSPLHF.

The chain carries TRBV19 and TRBJ1-2; D gene uncertain. Trimming took off 2 bases at V and 2 bases at J, with 6 bases between the two ends. This CDR3 is built from 13 residues. Germline CDR1 is LNHDA and CDR2 is SQIVND (reference sequence). DNA of the CDR3: TGTGCCAGTAGTATACAGTTAAACTATGGCTACACCTTC. Translated: CASSIQLNYGYTF. Combining the CDR3 with reference TRBV19 and TRBJ1-2 gives the whole variable domain DGGITQSPKYLFRKEGQNVTLSCEQNLNHDAMYWYRQDPGQGLRLIYYSQIVNDFQKGDIAEGYSVSREKKESFPLTVTSAQKNPTAFYLCASSIQLNYGYTFGSGTRLTVV.

The rearrangement joins TRBV6-6 to TRBJ2-2, with 8 bases aligning to TRBD2. Germline assignment: CDR1 MNHNY and CDR2 SVGAGI (reference sequence). The V segment lost 6 bases and the J segment 0 bases; nucleotides outside the gene matches: 6. This CDR3 is 16 amino acids long. CDR3 sequence (DNA): TGTGCCAGCAGGCCCGGACTAGCAGCGAACACCGGGGAGCTGTTTTTT. Protein product: CASRPGLAANTGELFF.

The chain combines TRBV4-3 with TRBJ1-5; D may be TRBD1 (6 bases). V was pared by 1 base and J by 9 bases, with 10 bases between. Germline V CDR1 and CDR2: LGHNA, YSLEER. The CDR3 runs to 13 residues. The CDR3 sequence is CASSQGLGGPQHF. The CDR3 DNA sequence: TGCGCCAGCAGCCAAGGTTTAGGGGGGCCCCAGCATTTT.

The CDR3 region has the DNA TGTGCCAGCAAGAGGGGGACAGGGGGTACCGGGGAGCTGTTTTTT. It yields the protein CASKRGTGGTGELFF. This chain links TRBV27 with TRBJ2-2, with 11 bases matching TRBD1. The germline CDR1 and CDR2 sequences are MNHEY and SMNVEV (reference sequence). V shed 7 bases, J shed 5 bases, and the junction held 6 bases outside the gene matches. The CDR3 spans 15 residues.

This chain uses TRBV25-1 with TRBJ2-7, with D possibly matching TRBD1 (5 bases). CDR3 length: 12 residues. Germline loops: CDR1 MGHDK, CDR2 SYGVNS. The V end was cut by 4 bases, the J end by 3 bases, with 7 bases between. CDR3 protein: CASSAGRYEQYF. For the CDR3, the DNA is TGTGCCAGCAGTGCAGGGCGCTACGAGCAGTACTTC.

The rearrangement uses TRBV6-1 and TRBJ2-1, with D hard to call. The germline V gene has CDR1 MNHNS and CDR2 SASEGT. This CDR3 contains 12 residues. V lost 7 bases and J lost 5, with 9 bases in between. The chain's CDR3 is CASNGVNNEQFF. CDR3 DNA: TGTGCCAGCAACGGAGTGAACAATGAGCAGTTCTTC.

The chain has TRBV9 and TRBJ1-1; 7 nucleotides match TRBD1. The CDR3 runs to 15 residues. Trimming took 3 bases from V and 3 from J; bases not matched to a gene: 8. Germline-derived CDR1 and CDR2 are SGDLS and YYNGEE. CDR3 region: CASSGGDSLDTEAFF. The DNA of the CDR3 is TGTGCCAGCAGCGGCGGGGACAGCTTGGACACTGAAGCTTTCTTT.

The chain has TRBV28 and TRBJ2-1; 8 nucleotides align to TRBD2. The junction had 7 bases not matched to a gene; V was cut back by 2 bases and J by 7 bases. From germline, CDR1 is MDHEN and CDR2 SYDVKM. This CDR3 has 15 residues. The CDR3 loop reads CASSLSGGRGNEQFF. The CDR3 nucleotides are TGTGCCAGCAGTTTAAGCGGGGGTCGGGGGAATGAGCAGTTCTTC. The entire variable domain, with the rest obtained from reference TRBV28 and TRBJ2-1, is as follows: DVKVTQSSRYLVKRTGEKVFLECVQDMDHENMFWYRQDPGLGLRLIYFSYDVKMKEKGDIPEGYSVSREKKERFSLILESASTNQTSMYLCASSLSGGRGNEQFFGPGTRLTVL.

In its sample, this clone was seen once. The rearrangement links TRBV28 to TRBJ2-3; possibly TRBD1 for D (6 bases). Looked up from germline, CDR1 is MDHEN and CDR2 is SYDVKM. There are 16 residues in the CDR3. V gave up 6 bases and J gave up 1 base, with 17 bases separating them. The CDR3: CASSSPPRQGTDTQYF. The CDR3 DNA sequence: TGTGCCAGCAGCTCTCCCCCCCGACAGGGCACAGATACGCAGTATTTT.

V and J are TRBV5-4 and TRBJ1-4; D perhaps matches TRBD1 (6 bases). The CDR3 runs 16 residues. V was clipped by 4 bases and J by 0 bases, with 13 bases between them. Germline CDR1 and CDR2: SGHNT and YYREEE (reference sequence). Here the CDR3 reads CASSRGGDATNEKLFF. CDR3 coding DNA: TGTGCCAGCAGCAGGGGGGGGGATGCAACTAATGAAAAACTGTTTTTT.

V gene TRBV7-3 combines with J gene TRBJ1-1, with 7 bases matching TRBD1. CDR1 and CDR2 (germline): SGHTA, FQGTGA. The length of the CDR3 is 13 residues. Trimming removed 5 bases from V and 3 bases from J; junction bases left unmatched: 3. The CDR3 coding sequence is TGTGCCAGCAGCGTACAGGGGTACACTGAAGCTTTCTTT. It codes for CASSVQGYTEAFF.

J is TRBJ2-7 and V is TRBV29-1; TRBD1 matches at 9 bases. The V gene end was trimmed by 2 bases and the J gene end by 3 bases; junction bases not matched to a gene: 5. This CDR3 is built from 14 residues. Per the germline V gene, CDR1 is SQVTM and CDR2 is ANQGSEA. The CDR3 DNA reads as TGCAGCGTTGAAATGGGACAGGGATACTACGAGCAGTACTTC. Its translation: CSVEMGQGYYEQYF.

As for this clone: Other nucleotide sequences in the sample specify the same CDR3. The chain couples TRBV6-1 to TRBJ1-5; D is unclear. The V and J ends lost 2 bases and 4 bases respectively, with 6 bases between them. Germline CDR1 reads MNHNS; CDR2 reads SASEGT. The CDR3 loop spans 13 amino acids. This chain's CDR3 is CASSESRNQPQHF. The CDR3 nucleotides are TGTGCCAGCAGTGAAAGCAGGAATCAGCCCCAGCATTTT.

The chain links TRBV5-4 to TRBJ1-5; the match to TRBD1 covers 11 bases. V was pared by 7 bases and J by 1 base, with 13 bases of the junction left unmatched. The CDR3 length is 18 residues. Germline values: CDR1 SGHNT, CDR2 YYREEE (reference sequence). The CDR3 DNA reads as TGTGCCAGCGGGCGGCGGGACAGGGGGAGTTTGAGCAATCAGCCCCAGCATTTT. Amino acid sequence: CASGRRDRGSLSNQPQHF.